The present TCR beta chain was sequenced within a study of cytomegalovirus exposure and HLA in healthy donors. The PCR employed 60 Vbeta primers together with 13 Jbeta primers. TCRdb's table, derived via immunoSEQ multiplex PCR, lists solely in-frame clones and lacks some. The repertoire includes roughly 160,000 clones, around 73% of them detected once, and 5% to 6.5% sits in the top ten. Details on this clone: The antigen remains undetermined.

V dropped 11 bases and J dropped 1; count of bases not matched to a gene: 7. The CDR3 length is 14 residues. CDR1 MDHEN and CDR2 SYDVKM come from the germline V gene. Study results and caveats: Analyzed later, association rates of TCRs varied across HLA loci, with DRB1 most and HLA-C fewest. A list of 150 to 200 TCR beta chains associated with cytomegalovirus was given. In a later analysis, the majority of CMV-associated beta chains seemingly showed HLA restriction.

Sequencing was done on a sample of PBMCs. The clonotype comes from a woman between 18 and 29 years old in good health and CMV-seropositive. V is TRBV28 and J is TRBJ2-3; TRBD2 matches at 9 bases. CDR3 sequence (DNA): TGTGCCGGCCGGCGGGGGGGCCGCACAGATACGCAGTATTTT. It yields the protein CAGRRGGRTDTQYF.